This entry describes one T cell receptor beta chain. Libraries of TCR beta came from iRepertoire HTBI primers plus Arm-PCR of CDR3 regions. TCRdb re-analysed the multiplex PCR reads in MiXCR, keeping a single row per CDR3 protein. The sample includes a few hundred thousand distinct CDR3 sequences, roughly 15% of them seen just once. Documented time point: newly diagnosed GD, antithyroid drugs for less than 3 months. The TCR library was made from RNA extracted from PBMCs. Around 9.8 milliliters of peripheral blood were taken and placed in EDTA tubes. The data derive from a study of regulatory T cells in long-lasting Graves disease. Separately, the same data were catalogued under a study of T cells in Graves' hyperthyroidism and ophthalmopathy. From that report: Exclusion criteria comprised uncontrolled infection, other autoimmune disease, pregnancy or lactation.

Sample: peripheral blood mononuclear cells (PBMCs), taken at new diagnosis, from a patient treated with antithyroid drugs. The TCR originated in a woman between 18 and 29 years old with Graves disease.

DNA of the CDR3: TGTGCCAGCAGTTACTCGGGACTAGCGGGATACGATGAGCAGTTCTTC. Translation: CASSYSGLAGYDEQFF. The chain carries TRBV6-6 and TRBJ2-1; 13 nucleotides align to TRBD2. The CDR3 covers 16 residues. V lost 0 bases, J lost 8 bases, and 4 bases stayed unmatched. Germline assignment: CDR1 MNHNY and CDR2 SVGAGI (reference sequence).